Below, one T cell receptor beta chain is given with its context. No cognate antigen has been identified for it. The record has no base qualities; no much larger clone is one base away. This record belongs to a study of T cell changes during pregnancy in multiple sclerosis (dated by TCRdb to 2018 to 2020). About the full investigation: The study examined how the T cell repertoire changed over the course of pregnancy in women with multiple sclerosis.

The protocol used for the library was the immunoSEQ multiplex PCR assay. TCRdb stores this immuneACCESS table with in-frame sequences only. Part of the clones is absent; in the studies checked, under half of the shortfall reflects unresolved V genes, and no reason is known for the rest. The sample table contains tens of thousands of clones; only one count was recorded for around 92% of them. Approximately 6.1% of the sample lies in the top ten. The cysteine opens and the phenylalanine closes a CDR3 of 13 amino acids. Of the read, only the CDR3 DNA is kept; its 39 bases are in frame from base 1. CDR1 and CDR2, looked up from the germline V gene, are ENHRY and SYGVKD. The germline V end is reduced by 6 bases and the J end by 4 bases; junction bases left unmatched: 5.

The sample here was CD8+ T cells from peripheral blood mononuclear cells, taken in the second trimester of pregnancy. The sequence derives from a female donor with multiple sclerosis, enrolled in a pregnancy study. Rearrangement joined TRBV10-3 to TRBJ1-1; 7 bases in between match TRBD1. Read as DNA, the sequence is TGTGCCATCAGCCAGACAGGGCTCACTGAAGCTTTCTTT. Its translation reads: CAISQTGLTEAFF.